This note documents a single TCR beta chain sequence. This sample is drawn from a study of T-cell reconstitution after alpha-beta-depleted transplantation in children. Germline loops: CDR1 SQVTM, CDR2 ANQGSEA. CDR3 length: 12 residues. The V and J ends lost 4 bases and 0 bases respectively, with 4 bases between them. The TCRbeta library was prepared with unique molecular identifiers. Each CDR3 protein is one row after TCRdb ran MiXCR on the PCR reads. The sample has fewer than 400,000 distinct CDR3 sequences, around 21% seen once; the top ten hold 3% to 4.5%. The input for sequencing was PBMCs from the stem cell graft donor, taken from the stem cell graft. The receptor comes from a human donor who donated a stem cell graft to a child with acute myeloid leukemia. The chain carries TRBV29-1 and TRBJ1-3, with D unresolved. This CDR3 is CSVASSGNTIYF. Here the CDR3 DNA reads TGCAGCGTTGCGAGCTCTGGAAACACCATATATTTT.